The T cell receptor (beta chain) described here comes from a study of cytomegalovirus exposure and HLA in healthy donors. Researchers ran the PCR with 60 Vbeta and 13 Jbeta primers. As originally analysed: In a later analysis, the count reached some 73 million unique TCR beta chains, with approximately 10 million shared. Profiling relied on immunoSEQ multiplex PCR, and the TCRdb table lists in-frame clones only, not all of them. V and J calls and clone size are those listed in that table; D and trimming were worked out from the DNA. The sample shows under 200,000 clones, almost 80% of them seen only once. This clone was seen more than once but under ten times. The TCR originated in a man aged 45-65 years in good health and CMV-seropositive. Sequencing was done on a sample of PBMCs.

CDR3 protein: CASSQGPPSGGNNEQFF. In DNA, the CDR3 is TGTGCCAGCAGCCAAGGTCCTCCCAGCGGGGGGAACAATGAGCAGTTCTTC. The V call is TRBV4-2, the J call TRBJ2-1, with 9 bases aligning to TRBD2. Looked up from germline, CDR1 is LGHNA and CDR2 is YNFKEQ. Unmatched junction bases numbered 9, after V lost 1 base and J lost 5 bases. The CDR3 spans 17 residues.